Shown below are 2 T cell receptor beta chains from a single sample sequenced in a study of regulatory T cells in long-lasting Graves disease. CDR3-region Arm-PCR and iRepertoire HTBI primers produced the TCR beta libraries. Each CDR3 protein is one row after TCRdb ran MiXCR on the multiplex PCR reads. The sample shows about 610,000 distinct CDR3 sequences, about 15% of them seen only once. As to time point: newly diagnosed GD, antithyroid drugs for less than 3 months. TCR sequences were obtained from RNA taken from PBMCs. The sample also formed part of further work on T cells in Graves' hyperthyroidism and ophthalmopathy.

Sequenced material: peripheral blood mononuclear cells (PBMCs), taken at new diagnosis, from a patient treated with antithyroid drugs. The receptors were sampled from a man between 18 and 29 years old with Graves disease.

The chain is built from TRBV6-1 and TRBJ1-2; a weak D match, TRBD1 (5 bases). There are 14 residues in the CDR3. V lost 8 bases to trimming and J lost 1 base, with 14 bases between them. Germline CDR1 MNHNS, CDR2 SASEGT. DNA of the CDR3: TGTGCCAGCGCTGGGGACGTACGTAACTATGGCTACACCTTC. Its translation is CASAGDVRNYGYTF.

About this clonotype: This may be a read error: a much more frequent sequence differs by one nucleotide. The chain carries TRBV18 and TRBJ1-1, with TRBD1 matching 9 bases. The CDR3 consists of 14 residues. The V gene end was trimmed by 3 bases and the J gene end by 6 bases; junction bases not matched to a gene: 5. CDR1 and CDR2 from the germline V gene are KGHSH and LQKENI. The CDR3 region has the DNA TGTGCCAGCTCACCCTGGGACAGGGTCGCTGAAGCTTTCTTT. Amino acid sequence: CASSPWDRVAEAFF.